These 15 T cell receptor beta chains came from one sample sequenced in a study of CXCR3-negative and CXCR3-positive naive CD8 T cells. 5' RACE with UMI labels generated the TRB cDNA libraries. For each CDR3 protein, TCRdb gives one entry from its re-call of the 5' RACE reads, without DNA. The sample holds about 110,000 distinct CDR3 sequences. Regarding the study as a whole: Researchers report that CXCR3-positive naive cells carry more hydrophobic TRB CDR3s than CXCR3-negative naive cells.

No antigen has been assigned to these receptors. The sequencing input was naive CXCR3+ CD8+ T cells from blood. Subset of the sample: CD45RO-CCR7+CD27+CD95- naive CD8+ T cells expressing CXCR3 (TNR3+). Every receptor here comes from a human donor in good health. Some clones in this sample may be carry-over from other donors' samples.

V and J are TRBV9 and TRBJ1-3. This CDR3 region has 16 residues. CDR1 SGDLS and CDR2 YYNGEE come from the germline V gene. CDR3 residues: CASSETVVLSGNTIYF.

The gene calls are TRBV6-2 or TRBV6-3 and TRBJ2-5; the D call from TCRdb, TRBD1, cannot be confirmed without DNA. The germline V gene has CDR1 MNHEY and CDR2 SVGEGT. The CDR3 sequence is 14 residues long. The CDR3 region is CASSLRSGVETQYF.

The V gene is TRBV28, the J gene TRBJ2-5; the TCRdb D gene call, TRBD2, has no DNA to confirm it. CDR1 and CDR2 from the germline V gene are MDHEN and SYDVKM. CDR3 length equals 15 residues. The CDR3 spells CASSFSLAGGETQYF.

The V gene is TRBV29-1, the J gene TRBJ2-5. The CDR3 sequence is 14 residues long. Per the germline V gene, CDR1 is SQVTM and CDR2 is ANQGSEA. The CDR3 is CSVHEASYQETQYF.

The chain uses TRBV29-1 and TRBJ1-2; the TRBD1 assignment by TCRdb is unverifiable without DNA. The germline CDR1 and CDR2 sequences are SQVTM and ANQGSEA. CDR3 size: 14 residues. The CDR3 loop is CSVELGGTRRGYTF.

The chain uses TRBV28 and TRBJ2-7; there is no DNA to check the TCRdb D call of TRBD1. From germline, CDR1 is MDHEN and CDR2 SYDVKM. The CDR3 totals 12 residues. The CDR3 region is CATGQDSYEQYF.

V usage is TRBV5-6 and J usage is TRBJ2-2. CDR1 and CDR2 from the germline V gene are SGHDT and YYEEEE. The CDR3 covers 16 residues. The CDR3 loop reads CASSLGTSGNTGELFF.

This chain joins TRBV28 and TRBJ1-1; with no DNA, the TCRdb D assignment of TRBD1 cannot be verified. CDR1 and CDR2 (germline): MDHEN, SYDVKM. The CDR3 contains 14 residues. Here the CDR3 reads CADAGPGSDTEAFF.

The chain joins TRBV12-3 or TRBV12-4 to TRBJ2-7; the D call from TCRdb, TRBD2, cannot be confirmed without DNA. The CDR3 spans 14 residues. CDR3 sequence: CASSSGTSFYEQYF.

The chain couples TRBV6-6 to TRBJ2-5; TCRdb designates TRBD1, a call that cannot be tested without DNA. CDR3 length equals 14 residues. Germline V gene sequence: CDR1 MNHNY, CDR2 SVGAGI (reference sequence). This chain's CDR3 is CASSPDTPEETQYF.

The chain recombines TRBV2 with TRBJ2-3; the TCRdb call, TRBD2, lacks DNA for checking. Germline values: CDR1 SNHLY, CDR2 FYNNEI. There are 16 residues in the CDR3. The CDR3 is CASSDTGLSTPDTQYF. The full variable domain, rest sourced from reference TRBV2 and TRBJ2-3, is EPEVTQTPSHQVTQMGQEVILRCVPISNHLYFYWYRQILGQKVEFLVSFYNNEISEKSEIFDDQFSVERPDGSNFTLKIRSTKLEDSAMYFCASSDTGLSTPDTQYFGPGTRLTVL.

The chain employs TRBV28 and TRBJ2-1; checking the TCRdb D call of TRBD2 is not possible without DNA. Per germline, CDR1 MDHEN and CDR2 SYDVKM. This CDR3 spans 17 amino acids. The CDR3 reads CASSSTGTSGPQWRQFF.

V is TRBV6-6 and J is TRBJ2-2; TCRdb's D call of TRBD2 is untestable without DNA. Per the germline V gene, CDR1 is MNHNY and CDR2 is SVGAGI (reference sequence). The CDR3 has 16 amino acids. CDR3 loop: CASSFSSGREDGELFF.

The chain combines TRBV11-2 with TRBJ2-1. The length of the CDR3 is 15 residues. Germline-derived CDR1 and CDR2 are SGHAT and FQNNGV. The CDR3 is CASSLEGNLGNEQFF.

This chain connects TRBV7-9 to TRBJ1-1. Germline CDR1 is SEHNR and CDR2 is FQNEAQ (reference sequence). CDR3 length: 14 residues. CDR3 region: CASSLGAGNTEAFF. Filled out from reference TRBV7-9 and TRBJ1-1, the complete variable domain reads DTGVSQNPRHKITKRGQNVTFRCDPISEHNRLYWYRQTLGQGPEFLTYFQNEAQLEKSRLLSDRFSAERPKGSFSTLEIQRTEQGDSAMYLCASSLGAGNTEAFFGQGTRLTVV.